These 4 T cell receptor beta chains were all obtained from the same sample, sequenced in a study of long-term antiretroviral therapy in people with HIV. The assay, immunoSEQ v3.0, was run at survey level. The table came from immunoSEQ multiplex PCR; TCRdb's copy has only in-frame clones and leaves some out. Of 15,000 to 20,000 clones in the sample, 65% to 85% were seen once. The sample consisted of unsorted PBMCs, taken nearly 2.6 years before starting antiretroviral therapy. These receptor sequences come from a woman in her fifties or sixties with HIV.

The genes are TRBV12-5 and TRBJ2-7, with D possibly TRBD2 on 6 matching bases. The V gene lost 3 bases and the J gene lost 2 bases, with 20 bases spanning the gap. The CDR3 runs 17 residues. Germline CDR1 reads LGHNT; CDR2 reads FRNRAP. The CDR3 here is CASGFARAAGTPYEQYF. In nucleotides, the CDR3 is TGTGCTAGTGGTTTTGCCCGGGCGGCGGGGACTCCCTACGAGCAGTACTTC.

Only a few counts were recorded for this clone. The chain has TRBV6-6 and TRBJ2-3, with TRBD2 matching over 9 bases. Germline CDR1 and CDR2: MNHNY and SVGAGI (reference sequence). The CDR3 has 16 amino acids. The V gene end was trimmed by 4 bases and the J gene end by 6 bases; junction bases not matched to a gene: 11. CDR3 protein: CASSFGGASGEDTQYF. Here the CDR3 DNA reads TGTGCCAGCAGTTTTGGAGGGGCTAGCGGGGAGGATACGCAGTATTTT.

This rearrangement joins TRBV25-1 to TRBJ1-6, with D perhaps TRBD1 (5 bases). Trimming shortened V by 4 bases and J by 6 bases, and 10 bases separated the two germline ends. Germline loops: CDR1 MGHDK, CDR2 SYGVNS. This CDR3 has 14 amino acids. Here the CDR3 reads CASSVGQRNSPLHF. The CDR3 DNA sequence: TGTGCCAGCAGTGTGGGGCAGCGTAATTCACCCCTCCACTTT.

The chain combines TRBV9 with TRBJ1-6, with D uncertain. CDR3 length: 15 amino acids. Germline CDR1 reads SGDLS; CDR2 reads YYNGEE. Trimming stripped 4 bases from V and 6 bases from J, with 14 bases between. CDR3 nucleotide sequence: TGTGCCAGCAGCCTTGAGCTTTTTAGTAATTCACCCCTCCACTTT. As protein: CASSLELFSNSPLHF. The variable domain in full, completed from reference TRBV9 and TRBJ1-6, reads DSGVTQTPKHLITATGQRVTLRCSPRSGDLSVYWYQQSLDQGLQFLIQYYNGEERAKGNILERFSAQQFPDLHSELNLSSLELGDSALYFCASSLELFSNSPLHFGNGTRLTVT.